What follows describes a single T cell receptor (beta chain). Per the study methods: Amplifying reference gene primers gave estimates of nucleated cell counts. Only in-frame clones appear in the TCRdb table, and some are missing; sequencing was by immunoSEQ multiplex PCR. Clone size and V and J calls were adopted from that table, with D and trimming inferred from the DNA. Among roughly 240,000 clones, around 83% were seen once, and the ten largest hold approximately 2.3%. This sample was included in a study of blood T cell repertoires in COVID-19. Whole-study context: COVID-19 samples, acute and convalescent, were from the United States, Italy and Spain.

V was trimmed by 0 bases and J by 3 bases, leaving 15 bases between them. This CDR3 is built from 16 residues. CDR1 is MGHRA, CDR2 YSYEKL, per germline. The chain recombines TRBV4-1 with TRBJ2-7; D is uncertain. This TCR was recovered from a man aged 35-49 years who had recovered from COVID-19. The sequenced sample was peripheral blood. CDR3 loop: CASSQEAALNNYEQYF. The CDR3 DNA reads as TGCGCCAGCAGCCAAGAGGCGGCTCTAAATAACTACGAGCAGTACTTC.